The sequence of this TCR beta chain was determined in a study of blood T cell repertoires in COVID-19. Study-wide background: The study drew acute and convalescent COVID-19 samples from the United States, Italy and Spain. The cDNA or gDNA used as material had been derived from T cells, B-cell-depleted T cells, or PBMCs.

Recruited during active infection, patients (from Seattle) were subsequently followed longitudinally. Per the original methods: Nucleated cell number was recorded as an estimate derived from reference gene primer amplification. Libraries were prepared by immunoSEQ multiplex PCR; TCRdb keeps only in-frame clonotypes and omits some of them. From that table come the V and J calls and clone size; the DNA was used to work out D and trimming. The top ten hold around 0.8% of the sample, which has some 200,000 clones, approximately 94% seen once. This CDR3 is 15 amino acids long. After removal of 6 bases from V and 5 bases from J, the junction contained 5 bases not matched to a gene. The germline V gene encodes CDR1 SNHLY and CDR2 FYNNEI.

The chain is built from TRBV2 and TRBJ2-1, with 12 bases fitting TRBD2. This sequence was found in a man aged 25-40 years with COVID-19, enrolled during active disease. Specimen: peripheral blood. CDR3 DNA sequence: TGTGCCAGCAGCGCTCTAGCGGGGGGGGACAATGAGCAGTTCTTC. Translated: CASSALAGGDNEQFF.